This is a list of T cell receptor beta chains from one sample in a study of spatial heterogeneity in lung cancer. MiXCR was run by TCRdb on the 5' RACE reads, yielding one entry per CDR3 protein. There are fewer than 9,500 distinct CDR3 sequences in the sample; 15% occur only once, and roughly 16% lies in the top ten. Here the sequenced sample was normal lung tissue next to the tumor, taken at surgery. These receptors came from a male donor with early-stage non-small cell lung cancer. Each CDR3 is given with its conserved first and last residue. Fields, in order: J gene, D gene, V gene, clone size, CDR3 DNA, CDR3 protein. The D gene is left open where the match is weak. A row's size may be missing; if present it is once, few, many or a size class.

j_gene: TRBJ2-2; d_gene: TRBD2; v_gene: TRBV2; abundance: few; CDR3nt: TGTGCCAGCAGGGGGACTAGCGGGAGTCCCGGGGAGCTGTTTTTT; CDR3aa: CASRGTSGSPGELFF
j_gene: TRBJ2-6; d_gene: .; v_gene: TRBV12-3/TRBV12-4; abundance: medium-sized; CDR3nt: TGTGCCAGCAGTTTATGGGGTGGATCCGGGGCCAACGTCCTGACTTTC; CDR3aa: CASSLWGGSGANVLTF
j_gene: TRBJ2-2; d_gene: .; v_gene: TRBV7-3; abundance: .; CDR3nt: TGTGCCAGCAGCTTAAAGGCCACCGGGGAGCTGTTTTTT; CDR3aa: CASSLKATGELFF
j_gene: TRBJ1-5; d_gene: TRBD1; v_gene: TRBV29-1; abundance: .; CDR3nt: TGCAGCGTCGGACAGGGTGCGGGCAATCAGCCCCAGCATTTT; CDR3aa: CSVGQGAGNQPQHF
j_gene: TRBJ2-1; d_gene: TRBD2; v_gene: TRBV20-1; abundance: many; CDR3nt: TGCAGTGCTAGTGGGCTAGCGGGAGTTTATGAGCAGTTCTTC; CDR3aa: CSASGLAGVYEQFF
j_gene: TRBJ2-3; d_gene: TRBD1; v_gene: TRBV3-1; abundance: few; CDR3nt: TGTGCCAGCAGCCAAGAAGGGACAGGGGAGCGAGGGGCAGATACGCAGTATTTT; CDR3aa: CASSQEGTGERGADTQYF
j_gene: TRBJ2-7; d_gene: .; v_gene: TRBV3-1; abundance: .; CDR3nt: TGTGCCAGCAGCCTCAGTCAGCGAGACAGCGAGCAGTACTTC; CDR3aa: CASSLSQRDSEQYF
j_gene: TRBJ2-7; d_gene: .; v_gene: TRBV10-1; abundance: few; CDR3nt: TGCGCCAGCACCCGAGAGGAGAACGAGCAGTACTTC; CDR3aa: CASTREENEQYF
j_gene: TRBJ2-3; d_gene: .; v_gene: TRBV5-1; abundance: few; CDR3nt: TGCGCCAGCAGAGCAGGAGATACGCAGTATTTT; CDR3aa: CASRAGDTQYF
j_gene: TRBJ1-1; d_gene: .; v_gene: TRBV6-5; abundance: medium-sized; CDR3nt: TGTGCCAGCAGAAACAGGGAAAACACTGAAGCTTTCTTT; CDR3aa: CASRNRENTEAFF
j_gene: TRBJ1-1; d_gene: .; v_gene: TRBV3-1; abundance: .; CDR3nt: TGTGCCAGCAGCCACACAGACAGGCTGAACACTGAAGCTTTCTTT; CDR3aa: CASSHTDRLNTEAFF
j_gene: TRBJ1-1; d_gene: .; v_gene: TRBV6-6; abundance: .; CDR3nt: TGTGCCAGCAGTTACGCTCAGGATGAAGCTTTCTTT; CDR3aa: CASSYAQDEAFF
j_gene: TRBJ2-2; d_gene: TRBD1; v_gene: TRBV29-1; abundance: large; CDR3nt: TGCAGCGTCCCATCCGGGACAGGGTATGCCGGGGAGCTGTTTTTT; CDR3aa: CSVPSGTGYAGELFF
j_gene: TRBJ2-3; d_gene: TRBD2; v_gene: TRBV20-1; abundance: .; CDR3nt: TGCAGTGCGGAGGTAGCGGGTCAGAGGGATACGCAGTATTTT; CDR3aa: CSAEVAGQRDTQYF
j_gene: TRBJ2-7; d_gene: .; v_gene: TRBV4-3; abundance: many; CDR3nt: TGCGCCAGCAGCCAAGATCGAGGATACGAGCAGTACTTC; CDR3aa: CASSQDRGYEQYF
j_gene: TRBJ2-3; d_gene: TRBD2; v_gene: TRBV5-1; abundance: medium-sized; CDR3nt: TGCGCCAGCAGCTCCTGGGCTAGCGGCCCAGATACGCAGTATTTT; CDR3aa: CASSSWASGPDTQYF
j_gene: TRBJ1-1; d_gene: .; v_gene: TRBV3-1; abundance: few; CDR3nt: TGTGCCAGCAGCCCCTTCAACGGAGGCACTGAAGCTTTCTTT; CDR3aa: CASSPFNGGTEAFF
j_gene: TRBJ2-1; d_gene: TRBD2; v_gene: TRBV20-1; abundance: many; CDR3nt: TGCAGTGCTATCAACCCTACTAGCGGGAGGGCCATCTCCTACAATGAGCAGTTCTTC; CDR3aa: CSAINPTSGRAISYNEQFF
j_gene: TRBJ2-6; d_gene: .; v_gene: TRBV7-2; abundance: medium-sized; CDR3nt: TGTGCCAGCAGCCCTGACTCTGGGGCCAACGTCCTGACTTTC; CDR3aa: CASSPDSGANVLTF
j_gene: TRBJ2-2; d_gene: .; v_gene: TRBV28; abundance: few; CDR3nt: TGTGCCAGCATAACCTTAACGGGATCCGGGGAGCTGTTTTTT; CDR3aa: CASITLTGSGELFF
j_gene: TRBJ2-2; d_gene: .; v_gene: TRBV18; abundance: medium-sized; CDR3nt: TGTGCCAGCTCACCGGGGATAGTTTCGGCCGGGGAGCTGTTTTTT; CDR3aa: CASSPGIVSAGELFF
j_gene: TRBJ2-7; d_gene: TRBD2; v_gene: TRBV25-1; abundance: .; CDR3nt: TGTGCCAGCAGTGAAATCGGCACTAGCGGTTACGAGCAGTACTTC; CDR3aa: CASSEIGTSGYEQYF
j_gene: TRBJ2-2; d_gene: .; v_gene: TRBV24-1; abundance: medium-sized; CDR3nt: TGTGCCACCAGTGATTTCACCGGATCGAACACCGGGGAGCTGTTTTTT; CDR3aa: CATSDFTGSNTGELFF
j_gene: TRBJ1-1; d_gene: .; v_gene: TRBV6-2/TRBV6-3; abundance: large; CDR3nt: TGTGCCAGCAGTTACTTTCGGCAGGGAGCCACTGAAGCTTTCTTT; CDR3aa: CASSYFRQGATEAFF
j_gene: TRBJ2-1; d_gene: TRBD2; v_gene: TRBV2; abundance: .; CDR3nt: TGTGCCACCTGTTTTATAGCGGGGGGTTTAGGTGAGCAGTTCTTC; CDR3aa: CATCFIAGGLGEQFF
j_gene: TRBJ2-3; d_gene: .; v_gene: TRBV7-9; abundance: few; CDR3nt: TGTGCCAGCAGCACAGAGGGGGGGAATACGCAGTATTTT; CDR3aa: CASSTEGGNTQYF
j_gene: TRBJ2-5; d_gene: TRBD1; v_gene: TRBV6-5; abundance: medium-sized; CDR3nt: TGTGCCAGCAGTTCCGGGACAGGGGGGGAGACCCAGTACTTC; CDR3aa: CASSSGTGGETQYF
j_gene: TRBJ2-7; d_gene: TRBD2; v_gene: TRBV20-1; abundance: many; CDR3nt: TGCAGTGCTAGAGACTGGGCGGGAGTCTCCTACGAGCAGTACTTC; CDR3aa: CSARDWAGVSYEQYF
j_gene: TRBJ1-1; d_gene: .; v_gene: TRBV20-1; abundance: many; CDR3nt: TGCAGTGCTAGTCGGAGGAACGAAGCTTTCTTT; CDR3aa: CSASRRNEAFF
j_gene: TRBJ2-3; d_gene: .; v_gene: TRBV2; abundance: many; CDR3nt: TGTGCCAGCAGCAAGAAGGTTGGTGGCACAGATACGCAGTATTTT; CDR3aa: CASSKKVGGTDTQYF
j_gene: TRBJ2-1; d_gene: .; v_gene: TRBV7-3; abundance: .; CDR3nt: TGTGCCAGCAGCTTATCGAGACACAATGAGCAGTTCTTC; CDR3aa: CASSLSRHNEQFF
j_gene: TRBJ2-7; d_gene: TRBD2; v_gene: TRBV27; abundance: large; CDR3nt: TGTGCCAGCCGCATTCTAGCGGGAGGGTCGGGTGAGCAGTACTTC; CDR3aa: CASRILAGGSGEQYF
j_gene: TRBJ2-1; d_gene: .; v_gene: TRBV29-1; abundance: .; CDR3nt: TGCAGCGCCGAGGGTGTAGGAGCCTACAATGAGCAGTTCTTC; CDR3aa: CSAEGVGAYNEQFF
j_gene: TRBJ1-2; d_gene: .; v_gene: TRBV29-1; abundance: .; CDR3nt: TGCAGCGTTTTGGTCCTGAATGGCTACACCTTC; CDR3aa: CSVLVLNGYTF
j_gene: TRBJ1-1; d_gene: .; v_gene: TRBV9; abundance: few; CDR3nt: TGTGCCAGCAGCCCGATTGGGAGCACTGAAGCTTTCTTT; CDR3aa: CASSPIGSTEAFF
j_gene: TRBJ1-5; d_gene: .; v_gene: TRBV20-1; abundance: medium-sized; CDR3nt: TGCAGTGCTGCCCAGGGTAGCAATCAGCCCCAGCATTTT; CDR3aa: CSAAQGSNQPQHF
j_gene: TRBJ2-7; d_gene: TRBD1; v_gene: TRBV5-1; abundance: medium-sized; CDR3nt: TGCGCCAGCAGCTTACAAAACCGCAGGGACAGGGACATCGCCTACGAGCAGTACTTC; CDR3aa: CASSLQNRRDRDIAYEQYF
j_gene: TRBJ2-5; d_gene: .; v_gene: TRBV5-1; abundance: medium-sized; CDR3nt: TGCGCCAGCAGGTACCAAGAGACCCAGTACTTC; CDR3aa: CASRYQETQYF
j_gene: TRBJ2-3; d_gene: TRBD2; v_gene: TRBV7-9; abundance: many; CDR3nt: TGTGCCAGCAGCGAAAGGGAGGGAATGGGAGATACGCAGTATTTT; CDR3aa: CASSEREGMGDTQYF
j_gene: TRBJ2-1; d_gene: TRBD2; v_gene: TRBV18; abundance: many; CDR3nt: TGTGCCAGCTCACCCTACGGATTGGGACTAGCGGGGGGTCAATACAATGAGCAGTTCTTC; CDR3aa: CASSPYGLGLAGGQYNEQFF
j_gene: TRBJ2-7; d_gene: .; v_gene: TRBV6-1; abundance: few; CDR3nt: TGTGCCAGCAGTCTATGGGCTACCTTCCTCCCCGAGCAGTACTTC; CDR3aa: CASSLWATFLPEQYF
j_gene: TRBJ2-1; d_gene: TRBD2; v_gene: TRBV7-2; abundance: .; CDR3nt: TGTGCCAGCAGCCGACTAGCGGTAACCTACAATGAGCAGTTCTTC; CDR3aa: CASSRLAVTYNEQFF
j_gene: TRBJ1-1; d_gene: .; v_gene: TRBV6-5; abundance: many; CDR3nt: TGTGCCAGCAGTTACTACGGGGACACTGAAGCTTTCTTT; CDR3aa: CASSYYGDTEAFF
j_gene: TRBJ1-3; d_gene: .; v_gene: TRBV6-5; abundance: .; CDR3nt: TGTGCCAGCAGTTCCCAGGGGCCCTTTTCTGGAAACACCATATATTTT; CDR3aa: CASSSQGPFSGNTIYF
j_gene: TRBJ2-5; d_gene: .; v_gene: TRBV7-9; abundance: .; CDR3nt: TGTGCCAGCAGCCACCAATCGGGATCGGATTCCGAGACCCAGTACTTC; CDR3aa: CASSHQSGSDSETQYF
j_gene: TRBJ1-2; d_gene: TRBD1; v_gene: TRBV20-1; abundance: many; CDR3nt: TGCAGTGCCCCAAAGGCGGGACAGAGCTATGGCTACACCTTC; CDR3aa: CSAPKAGQSYGYTF
j_gene: TRBJ1-6; d_gene: .; v_gene: TRBV7-2; abundance: many; CDR3nt: TGTGCCAGCAGCTTAAGGGCTACGAGGGGCCATTCACCCCTCCACTTT; CDR3aa: CASSLRATRGHSPLHF
j_gene: TRBJ1-1; d_gene: .; v_gene: TRBV6-2/TRBV6-3; abundance: many; CDR3nt: TGTGCCAGCAGTCGGAGGCAGTCGGTAAAGAACACTGAAGCTTTCTTT; CDR3aa: CASSRRQSVKNTEAFF
j_gene: TRBJ2-1; d_gene: .; v_gene: TRBV11-2; abundance: many; CDR3nt: TGTGCCAGCACCCCCTACAATGAGCAGTTCTTC; CDR3aa: CASTPYNEQFF
j_gene: TRBJ1-1; d_gene: TRBD1; v_gene: TRBV14; abundance: .; CDR3nt: TGTGCCAGCAGAGAAGCGGGTACCGGGACAGGAAACACTGAAGCTTTCTTT; CDR3aa: CASREAGTGTGNTEAFF
j_gene: TRBJ2-7; d_gene: .; v_gene: TRBV15; abundance: few; CDR3nt: TGTGCCACCAGCAGAGATCCCGGGGGAGAGCAGTACTTC; CDR3aa: CATSRDPGGEQYF
j_gene: TRBJ1-1; d_gene: .; v_gene: TRBV5-1; abundance: few; CDR3nt: TGCGCCAGCAGCTTCCGCTTGCCGGCGGTGAACACTGAAGCTTTCTTT; CDR3aa: CASSFRLPAVNTEAFF
j_gene: TRBJ2-7; d_gene: TRBD2; v_gene: TRBV5-4; abundance: few; CDR3nt: TGTGCCAGCAGCGGAGGGACTACCGAATCCTACGAGCAGTACTTC; CDR3aa: CASSGGTTESYEQYF